This T cell receptor (beta chain) was retrieved from a study of blood T cell dynamics during melanoma immunotherapy. Documented time point: pre-treatment baseline. CDR3 size: 11 residues. V was shortened by 4 bases and J by 4 bases, with 7 bases between the two germline ends. CDR1 is SQVTM and CDR2 is ANQGSEA in the germline V gene. TCRdb keeps only in-frame clones here, not all; method: immunoSEQ multiplex PCR. Here the sample spans roughly 4,200 clones, under 90% being singletons. The receptor was derived from a human donor with melanoma. The chain is built from TRBV29-1 and TRBJ2-5, with unresolved D. The sample was blood, taken from a patient treated with checkpoint blockade. Here the CDR3 reads CSVGRIETQYF. CDR3 nucleotide sequence: TGCAGCGTTGGACGAATAGAGACCCAGTACTTC.